This TCR beta chain appears in the sequencing data of a study of memory CD4+ T cells and cytomegalovirus serostatus. Study-wide background: This sample comes from healthy Belgian adults, eight to ten CMV seropositive, 24 seronegative.

The sort gate was single viable CD3+CD4+CD8-CD45RO+ cells for memory CD4+ T cells. Findings and limits, study-wide: About 40% of the roughly 160 known CMV-associated TCRbeta sequences appeared in CD4+ memory.

Authors' processing steps: After removing out-of-frame reads, around 2,000,000 distinct TCRbeta sequences remained. The data were produced by immunoSEQ multiplex PCR, yet TCRdb's version contains in-frame clones alone and is incomplete. The DNA was the basis for D and trimming; V, J and clone size are from that table. This table has around 45,000 clones, approximately 81% appearing once. Note on this clone: Antigen unknown.

The ends were cut back, 1 base at V and 4 bases at J, with 10 bases in the middle. This CDR3 spans 15 amino acids. The germline gives CDR1 LGHNA, CDR2 YNFKEQ. The rearrangement links TRBV4-2 to TRBJ2-2; D assignment may be TRBD1 or TRBD2 (6 bases each). The TCR comes from an adult in good health and CMV-seropositive. The sequenced sample consisted of memory CD4+ T cells from blood. The CDR3 loop reads CASSQVRGPTGELFF. The DNA for the CDR3 is TGTGCCAGCAGCCAAGTCCGGGGGCCCACCGGGGAGCTGTTTTTT.